A selection of T cell receptor beta chains follows, all from one sample in a study of regulatory T cells in long-lasting Graves disease. Each CDR3 protein is one row after TCRdb ran MiXCR on the multiplex PCR reads. The sample consists of over 350,000 distinct CDR3 sequences, 15% of them appearing once. These data were also filed under a second study, of T cells in Graves' hyperthyroidism and ophthalmopathy.

Sample: peripheral blood mononuclear cells (PBMCs), taken at new diagnosis, from a patient treated with antithyroid drugs. The source is a woman aged 40 to 49 with Graves disease. Both conserved end residues are part of each CDR3. D genes are given only for firm matches. Where a row states a size, it is once, few, many or the class of an expanded clone; other rows omit it.

CDR3aa | CDR3nt | j_gene | abundance | v_gene | d_gene
CASSATYEQHF | TGTGCCAGCAGCGCAACCTACGAGCAGCACTTC | TRBJ2-7 | . | TRBV7-9 | .
CASSQQLSTGNYGYTF | TGTGCCAGCAGCCAACAATTATCGACAGGGAACTATGGCTACACCTTC | TRBJ1-2 | many | TRBV3-1 | TRBD1
CASSDRSKNIQYF | TGTGCCAGCAGTGACAGATCCAAAAACATTCAGTACTTC | TRBJ2-4 | many | TRBV2 | .
CASSSQGLAGSYEQYF | TGTGCCAGCAGCTCACAGGGACTAGCGGGGTCCTACGAGCAGTACTTC | TRBJ2-7 | many | TRBV28 | TRBD2
CASSLAGRNTIYF | TGTGCCAGCAGCTTAGCGGGGCGAAACACCATATATTTT | TRBJ1-3 | . | TRBV7-9 | .
CASSLKPGELFF | TGCGCCAGCAGCTTGAAACCCGGGGAGCTGTTTTTT | TRBJ2-2 | many | TRBV5-1 | .
CASSRFQEGNQPQHF | TGCGCCAGCAGCCGGTTCCAAGAGGGCAATCAGCCCCAGCATTTT | TRBJ1-5 | . | TRBV4-1 | .
CASSLKSTYEQYF | TGTGCCAGCAGCTTAAAAAGCACCTACGAGCAGTACTTC | TRBJ2-7 | many | TRBV7-9 | .
CSARDAHEQFF | TGCAGTGCTAGAGATGCCCATGAGCAGTTCTTC | TRBJ2-1 | many | TRBV20-1 | .
CASSLAGPDRAWWETQYF | TGTGCCAGCAGCTTAGCGGGACCCGACAGGGCCTGGTGGGAGACCCAGTACTTC | TRBJ2-5 | many | TRBV11-1 | TRBD1
CASSLGGGSEIGDTQYF | TGTGCCAGCAGCTTAGGGGGCGGGAGTGAGATTGGAGATACGCAGTATTTT | TRBJ2-3 | . | TRBV7-2 | TRBD2
CAITLGQGYGYTF | TGTGCCATCACCCTTGGACAGGGCTATGGCTACACCTTC | TRBJ1-2 | many | TRBV10-3 | TRBD1
CASTPRREWTEAFF | TGTGCCAGCACCCCCAGGAGGGAGTGGACTGAAGCTTTCTTT | TRBJ1-1 | many | TRBV28 | .
CSDGLGINTMNTEAFF | TGCAGCGACGGACTTGGCATCAATACCATGAACACTGAAGCTTTCTTT | TRBJ1-1 | . | TRBV29-1 | .
CSVHDRRLYNEQFF | TGCAGTGTCCATGACAGGAGGTTATACAATGAGCAGTTCTTC | TRBJ2-1 | . | TRBV20-1 | .
CASSKNRVGNQETQYF | TGTGCCAGCAGTAAAAACAGGGTAGGGAACCAAGAGACCCAGTACTTC | TRBJ2-5 | many | TRBV12-3/TRBV12-4 | .
CASRISGTTDTQYF | TGTGCCAGCAGAATTAGCGGAACCACAGATACGCAGTATTTT | TRBJ2-3 | few | TRBV3-1 | .
CSARVGTMGYNSPLHF | TGCAGTGCTAGAGTCGGAACAATGGGATATAATTCACCCCTCCACTTT | TRBJ1-6 | . | TRBV20-1 | .
CASRGTADNEQFF | TGCGCCAGCCGAGGGACAGCCGACAATGAGCAGTTCTTC | TRBJ2-1 | few | TRBV10-2 | TRBD1
CASEAGPYNEQFF | TGTGCCAGTGAAGCGGGACCCTACAATGAGCAGTTCTTC | TRBJ2-1 | many | TRBV12-3/TRBV12-4 | TRBD2
CASSFSALNTEAFF | TGTGCCAGCAGCTTCTCTGCTCTGAACACTGAAGCTTTCTTT | TRBJ1-1 | many | TRBV12-3/TRBV12-4 | .
CASSEARQYNEQFF | TGTGCCAGCAGTGAAGCGCGCCAGTACAATGAGCAGTTCTTC | TRBJ2-1 | many | TRBV2 | .
CASRGRGGDQPQHF | TGTGCCAGCAGGGGCAGGGGAGGAGATCAGCCCCAGCATTTT | TRBJ1-5 | many | TRBV27 | .
CASSQDAGGGTEAFF | TGTGCCAGCAGCCAAGATGCAGGGGGCGGGACTGAAGCTTTCTTT | TRBJ1-1 | few | TRBV3-1 | TRBD1
CASSLGSGESQETQYF | TGTGCCAGCAGTTTAGGATCGGGAGAATCCCAAGAGACCCAGTACTTC | TRBJ2-5 | many | TRBV28 | .
CASSLGGGVTYNEQFF | TGTGCCAGCAGCTTGGGAGGGGGCGTCACCTACAATGAGCAGTTCTTC | TRBJ2-1 | many | TRBV7-9 | .
CASSPSSGTETQYF | TGTGCCAGCTCACCTTCTTCGGGGACGGAGACCCAGTACTTC | TRBJ2-5 | many | TRBV18 | .
CASSIRTGTAYEQYF | TGTGCCAGCAGTATTCGGACAGGGACGGCCTACGAGCAGTACTTC | TRBJ2-7 | many | TRBV6-1 | TRBD1
CASSPNPGQGGETQYF | TGTGCCAGCTCACCTAACCCGGGACAGGGAGGGGAGACCCAGTACTTC | TRBJ2-5 | . | TRBV18 | TRBD1
CASSLGGGRGNTIYF | TGTGCCAGCAGTTTAGGTGGAGGACGGGGAAACACCATATATTTT | TRBJ1-3 | few | TRBV28 | .
CASSSHPDRPSIGARGTEAFF | TGTGCCAGCAGCTCGCATCCGGACAGGCCATCGATCGGGGCGAGGGGCACTGAAGCTTTCTTT | TRBJ1-1 | . | TRBV7-9 | TRBD1
CASSYTTSGLDTQYF | TGTGCCAGCAGCTACACGACTAGCGGACTCGATACGCAGTATTTT | TRBJ2-3 | many | TRBV7-8 | TRBD2
CASTWTGTGKNSYNEQFF | TGTGCCAGCACCTGGACCGGGACAGGGAAAAACTCCTACAATGAGCAGTTCTTC | TRBJ2-1 | few | TRBV7-3 | TRBD1
CASSSFRGRGNTEAFF | TGTGCCAGCAGTTCCTTCAGGGGGCGCGGGAACACTGAAGCTTTCTTT | TRBJ1-1 | many | TRBV27 | TRBD1
CASSVFFSLAFYNEQFF | TGTGCCAGCAGTGTTTTTTTCTCTCTAGCGTTCTACAATGAGCAGTTCTTC | TRBJ2-1 | many | TRBV6-2/TRBV6-3 | .
CASSAHTSGSPDTQYF | TGTGCCAGCAGCGCCCACACTAGCGGGAGCCCAGATACGCAGTATTTT | TRBJ2-3 | few | TRBV3-1 | TRBD2
CAGSYTDTQYF | TGTGCCGGCAGCTACACGGATACGCAGTATTTT | TRBJ2-3 | . | TRBV11-2 | .
CASSRGQVATNEKLFF | TGTGCCAGCAGCCGGGGACAGGTTGCAACTAATGAAAAACTGTTTTTT | TRBJ1-4 | . | TRBV5-4 | TRBD1
CASTGGQGTPGSCFF | . | TRBJ2-2 | . | TRBV12-3/TRBV12-4 | .
CASSYRGLAGDEQFF | TGTGCCAGCAGTTACCGGGGACTAGCGGGAGATGAGCAGTTCTTC | TRBJ2-1 | few | TRBV6-5 | TRBD2
CASSPDRTYGYTF | TGTGCCAGCAGCCCGGACAGGACCTATGGCTACACCTTC | TRBJ1-2 | few | TRBV11-3 | TRBD1
CASSSIRDSSGNTIYF | TGTGCCAGCAGCTCGATACGGGACAGCTCTGGAAACACCATATATTTT | TRBJ1-3 | many | TRBV7-8 | TRBD1
CASSEALLAGETQYF | TGTGCCAGCAGTGAAGCGTTATTGGCCGGAGAGACCCAGTACTTC | TRBJ2-5 | many | TRBV6-1 | .
CASSHSGTRGTGELFF | TGTGCCAGCAGCCATTCCGGGACTAGAGGCACCGGGGAGCTGTTTTTT | TRBJ2-2 | . | TRBV3-1 | TRBD2
CSAAGLAGVDEQFF | TGCAGTGCTGCAGGACTAGCGGGAGTGGATGAGCAGTTCTTC | TRBJ2-1 | few | TRBV20-1 | TRBD2
CASSGGSGRAKNEQFF | TGCGCCAGCAGTGGTGGAAGCGGGAGGGCCAAAAATGAGCAGTTCTTC | TRBJ2-1 | many | TRBV10-2 | TRBD2
CSVEYPGTYEQYF | TGCAGCGTTGAATACCCAGGTACCTACGAGCAGTACTTC | TRBJ2-7 | many | TRBV29-1 | .
CSATQEQRQPQHF | TGCAGTGCCACACAGGAACAGAGGCAGCCCCAGCATTTT | TRBJ1-5 | . | TRBV20-1 | .
CASSHLQGNTEAFF | TGTGCCAGCAGCCACTTACAGGGGAACACTGAAGCTTTCTTT | TRBJ1-1 | many | TRBV3-1 | .
CATSDLGDYNEQFF | TGTGCCACCAGTGATTTGGGGGACTACAATGAGCAGTTCTTC | TRBJ2-1 | . | TRBV24-1 | .
CASSFRQGLNYGYTF | TGCGCCAGCAGCTTCAGACAGGGGCTTAACTATGGCTACACCTTC | TRBJ1-2 | . | TRBV13 | TRBD1
CSVPSGSSLDTQYF | TGCAGTGTTCCGAGCGGGAGTTCACTAGATACGCAGTATTTT | TRBJ2-3 | . | TRBV20-1 | TRBD2